These 13 T cell receptor beta chains share one sample of origin, sequenced in a study of control samples from healthy donors and cancer patients. Generated by immunoSEQ multiplex PCR, the TCRdb table keeps only in-frame clones and is missing some. The sample includes about 41,000 clones, around 94% of them seen just once. The source material was blood. These receptors were collected from a man between 60 and 75 years old in good health.

CDR3 sequence reads: CASSGGAGNYNEQFF. DNA for the CDR3: TGCGCCAGCAGCGGCGGAGCGGGGAACTACAATGAGCAGTTCTTC. The chain uses TRBV5-1 and TRBJ2-1; 7 bases align to TRBD2. There are 15 residues in the CDR3. The V and J ends lost 4 bases and 3 bases, in that order; junction bases with no gene match: 7. Germline lookup yields CDR1 SGHRS and CDR2 YFSETQ.

The V and J genes are TRBV6-2 or TRBV6-3 and TRBJ2-7, with TRBD2 identical over 10 bases. The junction had 3 bases not matched to a gene; V was cut back by 2 bases and J by 2 bases. Germline lookup yields CDR1 MNHEY and CDR2 SVGEGT. The CDR3 covers 15 residues. CDR3 sequence (DNA): TGTGCCAGCAGTTACAGGCTAGCGGGAGCCTACGAGCAGTACTTC. Amino acids: CASSYRLAGAYEQYF.

The chain combines TRBV29-1 with TRBJ2-7; a weak D match, TRBD2 (5 bases). Germline assignment: CDR1 SQVTM and CDR2 ANQGSEA. Trimming shortened V by 7 bases and J by 6 bases, and 22 bases separated the two germline ends. The CDR3 is 14 amino acids. CDR3 bases: TGCAGCGCTCAAGAAAGGGTGGGAGTTCTCGAGCAGTACTTC. Encoded protein: CSAQERVGVLEQYF.

This sequence joins TRBV30 and TRBJ1-5, with a tentative D call TRBD1 (6 bases). Trimming took off 7 bases at V and 4 bases at J, with 11 bases between the two ends. Germline-derived CDR1 and CDR2 are GTSNPN and SVGIG (reference sequence). The CDR3 runs to 12 residues. The CDR3 is CAYGQSNQPQHF. CDR3 sequence (DNA): TGTGCCTATGGACAGTCTAATCAGCCCCAGCATTTT.

J is TRBJ1-1 and V is TRBV11-3; 7 bases are shared with TRBD1. This CDR3 region has 14 residues. The V segment lost 5 bases and the J segment 1 base; nucleotides outside the gene matches: 4. CDR1 SGHNT and CDR2 YENEEA come from the germline V gene. The CDR3 coding sequence is TGTGCCAGCAGCCCCAGGACAGGGAACACTGAAGCTTTCTTT. It is translated as CASSPRTGNTEAFF.

The rearrangement links TRBV4-1 to TRBJ2-2, with a possible D match to TRBD2 (5 bases). Between the trimmed V and J ends, which lost 0 bases and 0 bases, there was a span of 17 bases. The CDR3 loop spans 19 amino acids. The germline CDR1 and CDR2 sequences are MGHRA and YSYEKL. The CDR3 DNA follows: TGCGCCAGCAGCCAAGAAGTTGGATGGGCGGGCGCGAACACCGGGGAGCTGTTTTTT. Translation gives CASSQEVGWAGANTGELFF.

The chain carries TRBV11-2 and TRBJ1-4; maybe TRBD1 (5 bases). Germline CDR1 SGHAT, CDR2 FQNNGV. Trimming removed 3 bases at V and 3 bases at J, with 11 bases between. There are 15 residues in the CDR3. The CDR3 DNA follows: TGTGCCAGCAGCTTTGGAGGGGCATCTAATGAAAAACTGTTTTTT. Its protein is CASSFGGASNEKLFF.

V gene TRBV11-3 combines with J gene TRBJ2-7, with TRBD2 matching over 7 bases. With V trimmed by 5 bases and J by 1 base, 8 bases remained unmatched. The CDR3 consists of 15 residues. The germline CDR1 and CDR2 sequences are SGHNT and YENEEA. Here the CDR3 reads CASSPMMGGSYEQYF. The CDR3, as DNA: TGTGCCAGCAGCCCAATGATGGGAGGGTCCTACGAGCAGTACTTC. The full variable domain, rest sourced from reference TRBV11-3 and TRBJ2-7, is EAGVVQSPRYKIIEKKQPVAFWCNPISGHNTLYWYLQNLGQGPELLIRYENEEAVDDSQLPKDRFSAERLKGVDSTLKIQPAELGDSAVYLCASSPMMGGSYEQYFGPGTRLTVT.

In this sample, this clone turned up a few times. The chain has TRBV10-3 and TRBJ1-5; D not certain. The CDR3 loop spans 14 amino acids. Between the trimmed V and J ends, which lost 3 bases and 1 base, there was a span of 7 bases. Germline CDR1 ENHRY, CDR2 SYGVKD. This CDR3 reads CAISDTGSNQPQHF. The DNA of the CDR3 is TGTGCCATCAGTGATACGGGGAGCAATCAGCCCCAGCATTTT.

The chain joins TRBV12-3 or TRBV12-4 to TRBJ2-1; D is undetermined. The CDR3 loop spans 12 amino acids. V was cut by 6 bases and J by 7 bases, with 10 bases left in between. This chain's CDR3 is CASRIFGNEQFF. As DNA, the CDR3 is TGTGCCAGCAGAATATTCGGTAATGAGCAGTTCTTC.

The V and J genes are TRBV9 and TRBJ2-3; tentatively, D is TRBD2 (5 bases). V was shortened by 4 bases and J by 3 bases, with 15 bases between the two germline ends. Germline V lookup: CDR1 SGDLS, CDR2 YYNGEE. CDR3 length equals 15 residues. The CDR3 sequence is CASSLPAGRTDTQYF. The CDR3, as DNA: TGTGCCAGCAGCCTCCCCGCTGGGAGAACAGATACGCAGTATTTT.

This chain connects TRBV15 to TRBJ2-3; 12 bases align to TRBD2. This CDR3 has 17 amino acids. Germline values: CDR1 LNHNV, CDR2 YYDKDF (reference sequence). The V and J ends lost 0 bases and 4 bases, in that order; junction bases with no gene match: 5. The CDR3 here is CATSRDFLAGGPDTQYF. DNA of the CDR3: TGTGCCACCAGCAGAGATTTCCTAGCGGGAGGGCCAGATACGCAGTATTTT.

The chain carries TRBV25-1 and TRBJ2-1, with TRBD1 matching over 8 bases. Looked up from germline, CDR1 is MGHDK and CDR2 is SYGVNS. After removal of 1 base from V and 6 bases from J, the junction contained 2 bases not matched to a gene. The CDR3 length is 14 residues. CDR3 DNA sequence: TGTGCCAGCAGTGAATCGACAGGGGCCAATGAGCAGTTCTTC. Translated: CASSESTGANEQFF.